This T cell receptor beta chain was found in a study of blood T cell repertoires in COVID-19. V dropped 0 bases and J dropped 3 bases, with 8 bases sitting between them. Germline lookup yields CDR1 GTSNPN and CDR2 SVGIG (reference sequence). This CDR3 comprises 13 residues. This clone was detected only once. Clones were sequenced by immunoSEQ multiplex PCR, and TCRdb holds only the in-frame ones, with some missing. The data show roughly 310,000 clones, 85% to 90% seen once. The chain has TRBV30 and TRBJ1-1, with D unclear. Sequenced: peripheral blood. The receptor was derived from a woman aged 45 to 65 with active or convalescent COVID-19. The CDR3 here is CAWSVSGYTEAFF. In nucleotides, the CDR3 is TGTGCCTGGAGTGTATCGGGGTACACTGAAGCTTTCTTT. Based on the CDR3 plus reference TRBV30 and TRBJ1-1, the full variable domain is SQTIHQWPATLVQPVGSPLSLECTVEGTSNPNLYWYRQAAGRGLQLLFYSVGIGQISSEVPQNLSASRPQDRQFILSSKKLLLSDSGFYLCAWSVSGYTEAFFGQGTRLTVV.